These 22 T cell receptor beta chains were all obtained from the same sample, sequenced in a study of cytomegalovirus exposure and HLA in healthy donors. Generated by immunoSEQ multiplex PCR, the TCRdb table keeps only in-frame clones and is missing some. The sample lists roughly 150,000 clones; around 92% were seen once. The sequenced sample was PBMCs. These receptors came from a woman aged 18-35 years in good health and CMV-seropositive.

The V call is TRBV9, the J call TRBJ1-2; no reliable D call. CDR1 SGDLS and CDR2 YYNGEE come from the germline V gene. The V end lost 0 bases, the J end lost 8 bases, and 11 bases lay between the germline ends. CDR3 length: 13 amino acids. The CDR3 reads CASSVDAGVGYTF. CDR3 in DNA: TGTGCCAGCAGCGTAGATGCGGGAGTCGGCTACACCTTC.

V is TRBV6-5 and J is TRBJ1-1; D is perhaps TRBD1 (6 bases). The V end lost 6 bases, the J end lost 9 bases, and 14 bases lay between the germline ends. This CDR3 has 12 amino acids. Germline V gene lookup returns CDR1 MNHEY and CDR2 SVGAGI. This chain's CDR3 is CASSQGHLKAFF. CDR3 nucleotides: TGTGCCAGCAGCCAGGGACACCTGAAAGCTTTCTTT.

The J gene is TRBJ1-2, the V gene TRBV2; tentative D call: TRBD1 (5 bases). V lost 6 bases and J 1 base, leaving 9 bases between the germline ends. CDR1 is SNHLY and CDR2 is FYNNEI in the germline V gene. The CDR3 totals 13 residues. CDR3 coding DNA: TGTGCCAGCAGGCCAGACAGTAACTATGGCTACACCTTC. Amino acid sequence: CASRPDSNYGYTF.

This clone was seen more than once but under ten times. The rearrangement uses TRBV18 and TRBJ2-2; D might be TRBD2 (6 bases). With 6 bases removed from V and 3 bases from J, the gap between germline ends came to 11 bases. The CDR3 has 14 amino acids. Germline values: CDR1 KGHSH, CDR2 LQKENI. The CDR3 nucleotides read TGTGCCAGCTCGCGGGACGGAGACACCGGGGAGCTGTTTTTT. Residues: CASSRDGDTGELFF. Complete variable domain (other parts from reference TRBV18 and TRBJ2-2): NAGVMQNPRHLVRRRGQEARLRCSPMKGHSHVYWYRQLPEEGLKFMVYLQKENIIDESGMPKERFSAEFPKEGPSILRIQQVVRGDSAAYFCASSRDGDTGELFFGEGSRLTVL.

The chain carries TRBV2 and TRBJ2-1, with 7 bases lining up with TRBD2. V trimming: 6 bases; J trimming: 5 bases; junction bases outside the gene matches: 13. The CDR3 has 16 amino acids. Germline V CDR1 and CDR2: SNHLY, FYNNEI. The CDR3 reads CASRVRSGTINNEQFF. The DNA of the CDR3 is TGTGCCAGCAGAGTACGTTCCGGGACTATTAACAATGAGCAGTTCTTC.

The chain joins TRBV5-1 to TRBJ1-4, with D tentatively TRBD1 (5 bases). This CDR3 region has 15 residues. Germline-derived CDR1 and CDR2 are SGHRS and YFSETQ. Trimming shortened V by 4 bases and J by 8 bases, and 18 bases separated the two germline ends. This CDR3 reads CASSTTGTPGEKLFF. The CDR3 bases are TGCGCCAGCAGCACTACCGGGACTCCGGGCGAAAAACTGTTTTTT.

V is TRBV29-1 and J is TRBJ2-1; D is uncertain. Germline CDR1 and CDR2: SQVTM and ANQGSEA. The CDR3 has 12 amino acids. CDR3 coding DNA: TGCAGTGCTTCGGCGGACTACAATGAGCAGTTCTTC. Translation: CSASADYNEQFF.

The chain combines TRBV11-2 with TRBJ1-2; 7 bases line up with TRBD1. This CDR3 is 17 amino acids long. V dropped 4 bases and J dropped 6; count of bases not matched to a gene: 17. The germline V gene has CDR1 SGHAT and CDR2 FQNNGV. This chain's CDR3 is CASSSLSLKGAGDGYTF. DNA for the CDR3: TGTGCCAGCAGCTCGCTATCCCTGAAGGGGGCAGGGGATGGCTACACCTTC.

The CDR3: CASSARQGPDTEAFF. In DNA form, the CDR3 reads TGTGCCAGCAGCGCTAGACAGGGGCCGGACACTGAAGCTTTCTTT. The chain has TRBV9 and TRBJ1-1; TRBD1 agrees at 8 bases. The V gene end was trimmed by 3 bases and the J gene end by 3 bases; junction bases not matched to a gene: 7. The CDR3 is made up of 15 amino acids. Germline V CDR1 and CDR2: SGDLS, YYNGEE. Complete variable domain (other parts from reference TRBV9 and TRBJ1-1): DSGVTQTPKHLITATGQRVTLRCSPRSGDLSVYWYQQSLDQGLQFLIQYYNGEERAKGNILERFSAQQFPDLHSELNLSSLELGDSALYFCASSARQGPDTEAFFGQGTRLTVV.

The rearrangement joins TRBV5-1 to TRBJ2-7, with D possibly being TRBD2 (6 bases). Germline V CDR1 and CDR2: SGHRS, YFSETQ. There are 15 residues in the CDR3. With 4 bases removed from V and 3 bases from J, the gap between germline ends came to 17 bases. CDR3 sequence: CASSPLPGLVYEQYF. The CDR3 nucleotides are TGCGCCAGCAGCCCATTACCGGGACTCGTCTACGAGCAGTACTTC.

V gene TRBV7-3 combines with J gene TRBJ2-1; D possibly corresponds to TRBD1 (6 bases). V was shortened by 6 bases and J by 7 bases, with 10 bases between the two germline ends. CDR3 length equals 12 residues. Per germline, CDR1 SGHTA and CDR2 FQGTGA. The chain's CDR3 is CASSLQGNEQFF. The CDR3, as DNA: TGTGCCAGCAGTCTACAGGGAAATGAGCAGTTCTTC.

This clone showed up many times. This sequence joins TRBV6-4 and TRBJ2-5; 12 bases align to TRBD2. Unmatched junction bases numbered 15, after V lost 8 bases and J lost 5 bases. Germline V gene data show CDR1 as MRHNA and CDR2 as SNTAGT. The CDR3 has 17 residues. The CDR3 here is CASGKGGTSGFRETQYF. DNA for the CDR3: TGTGCCAGCGGTAAAGGGGGGACTAGCGGGTTTCGGGAGACCCAGTACTTC.

The rearrangement links TRBV5-3 to TRBJ2-3; 7 positions match TRBD2. TRBV5-3 is an ORF; its function is uncertain. CDR3 length equals 16 residues. Trimming cost V 0 bases and J 0 bases; bases outside gene matches: 4. CDR3 coding DNA: TGTGCCAGAAGCTTGGTTCTAGCGGCTAGCACAGATACGCAGTATTTT. Translation: CARSLVLAASTDTQYF.

The V call is TRBV11-3, the J call TRBJ1-1; D remains unclear. Germline values: CDR1 SGHNT, CDR2 YENEEA. The CDR3 spans 18 residues. Trimming removed 5 bases at V and 1 base at J, with 23 bases between. CDR3 in amino acids: CASSPLSRGSGWNTEAFF. The DNA of the CDR3 is TGTGCCAGCAGCCCACTTAGCCGGGGAAGCGGGTGGAACACTGAAGCTTTCTTT.

In its sample, this clone was seen once. The chain combines TRBV7-9 with TRBJ2-7; D gene unclear. The V and J ends lost 5 bases and 4 bases respectively, with 6 bases between them. The CDR3 is 11 amino acids. Looked up from germline, CDR1 is SEHNR and CDR2 is FQNEAQ (reference sequence). DNA of the CDR3: TGTGCCAGCAGCCCCCATTACGAGCAGTACTTC. Protein sequence: CASSPHYEQYF.

This chain uses TRBV18 with TRBJ2-1; no definite D call. From germline, CDR1 is KGHSH and CDR2 LQKENI. Trimming stripped 0 bases from V and 6 bases from J, with 6 bases between. The CDR3 is 13 amino acids. CDR3 in amino acids: CASSPPSINEQFF. The CDR3 DNA follows: TGTGCCAGCTCACCACCTAGCATCAATGAGCAGTTCTTC. Combining the CDR3 with reference TRBV18 and TRBJ2-1 gives the whole variable domain NAGVMQNPRHLVRRRGQEARLRCSPMKGHSHVYWYRQLPEEGLKFMVYLQKENIIDESGMPKERFSAEFPKEGPSILRIQQVVRGDSAAYFCASSPPSINEQFFGPGTRLTVL.

The rearrangement links TRBV4-3 to TRBJ2-1; 7 bases agree with TRBD2. The V segment lost 1 base and the J segment 3 bases; nucleotides outside the gene matches: 6. Germline V gives CDR1 LGHNA, CDR2 YSLEER. The CDR3 sequence is 16 residues long. The CDR3 region has the DNA TGCGCCAGCAGCCAAGCTTGGGGCGGGAGCTACAATGAGCAGTTCTTC. Protein: CASSQAWGGSYNEQFF.

The rearrangement joins TRBV28 to TRBJ2-7, with 9 bases fitting TRBD1. Germline loops: CDR1 MDHEN, CDR2 SYDVKM. Trimming cost V 7 bases and J 3 bases; bases outside gene matches: 7. This CDR3 has 14 residues. CDR3 DNA: TGTGCCAGCACACCCGGGACAGGGATCTACGAGCAGTACTTC. Translated, it gives CASTPGTGIYEQYF.

V is TRBV6-1 and J is TRBJ2-1, with TRBD1 identical over 7 bases. V lost 5 bases to trimming and J lost 5 bases; unmatched junction nucleotides: 6. CDR3 size: 14 residues. Germline V gives CDR1 MNHNS, CDR2 SASEGT. CDR3 residues: CASSRGTDNNEQFF. CDR3 nucleotide sequence: TGTGCCAGCAGTAGAGGGACAGACAACAATGAGCAGTTCTTC.

The chain recombines TRBV4-3 with TRBJ1-5; 7 nucleotides match TRBD1. The CDR3 has 15 amino acids. The J segment lost 6 bases and the V segment lost 1 base, leaving 6 bases of the junction unmatched. The germline V gene has CDR1 LGHNA and CDR2 YSLEER. The CDR3, as DNA: TGCGCCAGCAGCCAAGGCCTTCCAGGGGGTCAGCCCCAGCATTTT. Translation: CASSQGLPGGQPQHF.

The chain combines TRBV4-1 with TRBJ2-3; a possible D gene is TRBD1 (6 bases). This CDR3 is 15 amino acids long. V lost 2 bases, J lost 2 bases, and 11 bases lay in between. CDR1 and CDR2 (germline): MGHRA, YSYEKL. This chain's CDR3 is CASSQTQGSTDTQYF. CDR3 DNA: TGCGCCAGCAGCCAAACACAGGGATCCACAGATACGCAGTATTTT.

The chain links TRBV7-9 to TRBJ2-4; a possible D gene is TRBD2 (5 bases). The CDR3 runs 15 residues. The V gene's germline CDR1 is SEHNR and CDR2 FQNEAQ (reference sequence). Trimming stripped 0 bases from V and 1 base from J, with 7 bases between. CDR3 nucleotides: TGTGCCAGCAGCTTAGCAGGGAGTGCCAAAAACATTCAGTACTTC. It specifies CASSLAGSAKNIQYF.